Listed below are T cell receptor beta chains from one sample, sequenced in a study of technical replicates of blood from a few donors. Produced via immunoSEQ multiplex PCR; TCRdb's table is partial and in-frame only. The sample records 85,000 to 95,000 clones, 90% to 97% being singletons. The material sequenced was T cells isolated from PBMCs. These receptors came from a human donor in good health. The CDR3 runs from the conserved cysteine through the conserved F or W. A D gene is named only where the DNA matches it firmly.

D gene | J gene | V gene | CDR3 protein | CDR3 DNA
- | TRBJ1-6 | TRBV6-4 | CASSETDNSPLHF | TGTGCCAGCAGTGAAACAGATAATTCACCCCTCCACTTT
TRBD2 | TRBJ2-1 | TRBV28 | CASSLSAGVDNEQFF | TGTGCCAGCAGTTTATCGGCGGGAGTGGACAATGAGCAGTTCTTC
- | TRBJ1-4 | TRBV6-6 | CASSYLDITGNEKLFF | TGTGCCAGCAGTTACTTAGATATAACAGGGAATGAAAAACTGTTTTTT
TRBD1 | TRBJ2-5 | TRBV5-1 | CASRNPGQTIQETQYF | TGCGCCAGCAGGAATCCGGGACAGACTATTCAAGAGACCCAGTACTTC
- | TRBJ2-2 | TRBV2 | CASSGSGLALFF | TGTGCCAGCAGTGGTTCAGGGCTTGCGCTGTTTTTT
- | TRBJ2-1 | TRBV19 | CASSTIDLRGSIIWGYNEQFF | TGTGCCAGTAGTACCATCGACCTCAGGGGTAGCATAATCTGGGGCTACAATGAGCAGTTCTTC
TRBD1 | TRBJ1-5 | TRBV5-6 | CASSLKTGLNQPQHF | TGTGCCAGCAGCTTGAAGACAGGGCTCAATCAGCCCCAGCATTTT
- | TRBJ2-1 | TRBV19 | CACRTSGYNEQFF | TGTGCCTGTAGGACGAGCGGGTACAATGAGCAGTTCTTC
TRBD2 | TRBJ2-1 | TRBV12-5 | CASGLGRTRVGDEQFF | TGTGCTAGTGGTTTGGGTAGGACTAGGGTGGGGGATGAGCAGTTCTTC
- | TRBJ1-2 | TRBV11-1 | CASSPLWAWGTGDYGYTF | TGTGCCAGCAGCCCGTTATGGGCCTGGGGAACAGGAGACTATGGCTACACCTTC